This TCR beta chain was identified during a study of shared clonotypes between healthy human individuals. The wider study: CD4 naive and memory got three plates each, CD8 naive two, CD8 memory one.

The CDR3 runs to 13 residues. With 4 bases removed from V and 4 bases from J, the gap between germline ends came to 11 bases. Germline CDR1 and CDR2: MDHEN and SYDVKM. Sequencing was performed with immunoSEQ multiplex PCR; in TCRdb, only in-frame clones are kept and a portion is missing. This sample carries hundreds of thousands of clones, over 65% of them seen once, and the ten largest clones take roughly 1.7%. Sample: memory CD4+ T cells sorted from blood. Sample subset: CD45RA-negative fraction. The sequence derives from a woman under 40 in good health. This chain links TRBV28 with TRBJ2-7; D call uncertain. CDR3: CASSWVGLYEQYF. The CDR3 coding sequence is TGTGCCAGCAGTTGGGTGGGATTGTACGAGCAGTACTTC.